These 5 T cell receptor beta chains came from one sample sequenced in a study of CD4 T cells in relation to SARS-CoV-2 and coronaviruses. Here immunoSEQ multiplex PCR was the method, and the copy in TCRdb shows in-frame clones only, minus some. This table has tens of thousands of clones, around 67% appearing once. These TCRs are of unknown antigen specificity. CD4+ T cells from unexposed donors were obtained before the COVID-19 pandemic (2011-2018). Isolation of CD4+ T cells took place after less than 13 days in culture. Source material: CD4+ T cells from PBMCs, cultured in vitro. The receptors derive from a human donor in good health.

This clone was counted once. The chain combines TRBV23-1 with TRBJ2-1, with D hard to call. TRBV23-1 is assigned to the ORF class and has an uncertain function. CDR3 size: 13 residues. Trimming stripped 10 bases from V and 2 bases from J, with 12 bases between. The DNA of the CDR3 is TGCGCCATTCCGGACCCTGCCTACAATGAGCAGTTCTTC. It encodes CAIPDPAYNEQFF.

The DNA of the CDR3 is TGTGCCAGCATGCGTCAGGGACAGGGTGGAGAGGAGACCCAGTACTTC. It codes for CASMRQGQGGEETQYF. The rearrangement joins TRBV9 to TRBJ2-5, with 9 nucleotides matching TRBD1. The CDR3 contains 16 residues. V was clipped by 6 bases and J by 5 bases; unmatched bases: 14. Germline CDR1 reads SGDLS; CDR2 reads YYNGEE.

This chain uses TRBV19 with TRBJ1-2, with D uncertain. Germline V gene lookup returns CDR1 LNHDA and CDR2 SQIVND (reference sequence). V lost 3 bases and J lost 7, with 12 bases in between. The CDR3 covers 13 residues. For the CDR3, the DNA is TGTGCCAGTAGTATTCGATCGGTTTCTGGCTACACCTTC. Protein sequence: CASSIRSVSGYTF.

V usage is TRBV5-6 and J usage is TRBJ1-2; D gene ambiguous. With 1 base removed from V and 8 bases from J, the gap between germline ends came to 15 bases. CDR3 length: 14 residues. Germline lookup yields CDR1 SGHDT and CDR2 YYEEEE. The CDR3 is CASSLLGGSMGYTF. The DNA for the CDR3 is TGTGCCAGCAGCTTGTTAGGTGGGAGTATGGGCTACACCTTC.

The chain combines TRBV11-2 with TRBJ2-7, with 9 bases matching TRBD2. Germline V gene sequence: CDR1 SGHAT, CDR2 FQNNGV. CDR3 length equals 16 residues. Trimming at V came to 5 bases and at J to 5 bases, leaving 13 bases not matched to a gene. Here the CDR3 reads CASSPLRGRAGDEQYF. CDR3 coding DNA: TGTGCCAGCAGCCCACTCCGCGGGAGGGCCGGTGACGAGCAGTACTTC. The full variable domain, completed using reference TRBV11-2 and TRBJ2-7, is EAGVAQSPRYKIIEKRQSVAFWCNPISGHATLYWYQQILGQGPKLLIQFQNNGVVDDSQLPKDRFSAERLKGVDSTLKIQPAKLEDSAVYLCASSPLRGRAGDEQYFGPGTRLTVT.